Each of the 20 T cell receptor beta chains below was sequenced from the same sample in a study of shared clonotypes between healthy human individuals. Clones were sequenced by immunoSEQ multiplex PCR, and TCRdb holds only the in-frame ones, with some missing. The profile covers approximately 940,000 clones, with over 60% appearing a single time and about 1.5% taken by the ten largest. Sample: memory CD4+ T cells sorted from blood. Subset given: CD45RA-negative fraction. Receptors originate from a man aged 18-30 years in good health.

CDR3 DNA sequence: TGTGCCAGCAGTTACACCGGGACACAGGCCTACGAGCAGTACTTC. Its protein product is CASSYTGTQAYEQYF. The chain links TRBV27 to TRBJ2-7; possible D gene TRBD1, 6 bases. There are 15 residues in the CDR3. V was clipped by 4 bases and J by 2 bases, with 15 bases between them. Germline CDR1 MNHEY, CDR2 SMNVEV (reference sequence).

This clone showed up just a few times. The chain has TRBV7-9 and TRBJ2-5; 8 bases map to TRBD1. The DNA end is more similar to TRBJ2-7, so the J call may be wrong. This CDR3 region has 14 residues. The germline gives CDR1 SEHNR, CDR2 FQNEAQ (reference sequence). Here the CDR3 DNA reads TGTGCCAGCAGCTACACGACAGGGGTCTACGAGCAGTACTTC. It is translated as CASSYTTGVYEQYF.

V usage is TRBV30 and J usage is TRBJ2-7; D tentatively fits TRBD1 or TRBD2 (6 bases each). CDR1 and CDR2 from the germline V gene are GTSNPN and SVGIG (reference sequence). The CDR3 totals 15 residues. V lost 0 bases and J lost 2, with 14 bases in between. The CDR3 protein is CAWSVPWRGAYEQYF. The CDR3 nucleotides are TGTGCCTGGAGTGTACCATGGAGGGGGGCCTACGAGCAGTACTTC. The variable domain in full, completed from reference TRBV30 and TRBJ2-7, reads SQTIHQWPATLVQPVGSPLSLECTVEGTSNPNLYWYRQAAGRGLQLLFYSVGIGQISSEVPQNLSASRPQDRQFILSSKKLLLSDSGFYLCAWSVPWRGAYEQYFGPGTRLTVT.

This clone was found many times. The V call is TRBV2, the J call TRBJ2-3; D might be TRBD2 (6 bases). Germline V gene sequence: CDR1 SNHLY, CDR2 FYNNEI. The CDR3 has 13 residues. V shed 7 bases and J shed 6 bases, with 14 bases lying between them. This CDR3 reads CASNGEVRDTQYF. In DNA, the CDR3 is TGTGCCAGCAACGGGGAGGTGCGGGATACGCAGTATTTT.

The V call is TRBV7-2, the J call TRBJ1-2; 9 positions agree with TRBD1. There are 15 residues in the CDR3. Per germline, CDR1 SGHTA and CDR2 FQGNSA. The junction had 10 bases not matched to a gene; V was cut back by 5 bases and J by 6 bases. The CDR3 DNA reads TGTGCCAGCAGCCGTCCCGGGACAGGGATTGATGGCTACACCTTC. It codes for CASSRPGTGIDGYTF. The variable domain in full, with the rest retrieved from reference TRBV7-2 and TRBJ1-2, is GAGVSQSPSNKVTEKGKDVELRCDPISGHTALYWYRQSLGQGLEFLIYFQGNSAPDKSGLPSDRFSAERTGGSVSTLTIQRTQQEDSAVYLCASSRPGTGIDGYTFGSGTRLTVV.

This clone was found many times. This rearrangement joins TRBV2 to TRBJ1-6; TRBD1 agrees at 7 bases. Germline assignment: CDR1 SNHLY and CDR2 FYNNEI. The CDR3 has 14 residues. V trimming: 5 bases; J trimming: 9 bases; junction bases outside the gene matches: 7. The CDR3 is CASSSTGVGSPLHF. In DNA form, the CDR3 reads TGTGCCAGCAGTTCTACAGGGGTGGGTTCACCCCTCCACTTT. Supplemented by reference TRBV2 and TRBJ1-6, the full variable domain reads EPEVTQTPSHQVTQMGQEVILRCVPISNHLYFYWYRQILGQKVEFLVSFYNNEISEKSEIFDDQFSVERPDGSNFTLKIRSTKLEDSAMYFCASSSTGVGSPLHFGNGTRLTVT.

The chain carries TRBV2 and TRBJ1-2, with a possible D match to TRBD1 (5 bases). The length of the CDR3 is 15 residues. Per the germline V gene, CDR1 is SNHLY and CDR2 is FYNNEI. V lost 0 bases, J lost 4 bases, and 12 bases lay in between. The CDR3 here is CASSEARSGSYGYTF. For the CDR3, the DNA is TGTGCCAGCAGTGAAGCGCGGTCAGGGAGCTATGGCTACACCTTC.

The V and J genes are TRBV10-3 and TRBJ2-3, with 10 bases that match TRBD2. The CDR3 contains 15 residues. V gave up 7 bases and J gave up 1 base; unmatched junction bases: 5. CDR1 and CDR2 from the germline V gene are ENHRY and SYGVKD. CDR3: CAITKGTSGTDTQYF. CDR3 DNA sequence: TGTGCCATCACTAAGGGGACTAGCGGCACAGATACGCAGTATTTT.

The table lists this clone with a few counts. V usage is TRBV19 and J usage is TRBJ1-2; 8 bases line up with TRBD1. CDR3 length: 17 amino acids. Per the germline V gene, CDR1 is LNHDA and CDR2 is SQIVND (reference sequence). Trimming cost V 8 bases and J 8 bases; bases outside gene matches: 22. CDR3 coding DNA: TGTGCCAGTTCCCCTCCTTCGGGACAGGACTCTGGAAGGGGCTACACCTTC. Translating it yields CASSPPSGQDSGRGYTF.

This clone turned up a few times. Other DNA sequences in the sample encode the same CDR3. V gene TRBV29-1 combines with J gene TRBJ1-5; tentative D call: TRBD1 (5 bases). In germline, CDR1 is SQVTM, CDR2 ANQGSEA. With 4 bases removed from V and 1 base from J, the gap between germline ends came to 8 bases. The CDR3 runs to 13 residues. The CDR3 bases are TGCAGCGTTGCCCGGGACAGCAATCAGCCCCAGCATTTT. Translated, it gives CSVARDSNQPQHF.

This sequence joins TRBV5-1 and TRBJ2-3, with D perhaps matching TRBD2 (5 bases). V was clipped by 0 bases and J by 4 bases, with 12 bases between them. CDR3 length: 15 residues. Germline V gene sequence: CDR1 SGHRS, CDR2 YFSETQ. CDR3 nucleotides: TGCGCCAGCAGCTTGGAGCAACTAGTACCAGATACGCAGTATTTT. Protein sequence: CASSLEQLVPDTQYF. The variable domain in full, completed from reference TRBV5-1 and TRBJ2-3, reads KAGVTQTPRYLIKTRGQQVTLSCSPISGHRSVSWYQQTPGQGLQFLFEYFSETQRNKGNFPGRFSGRQFSNSRSEMNVSTLELGDSALYLCASSLEQLVPDTQYFGPGTRLTVL.

This clone came up a few times. The rearrangement uses TRBV4-2 and TRBJ1-5; a weak D match, TRBD1 (6 bases). V was cut by 1 base and J by 1 base, with 14 bases left in between. The length of the CDR3 is 17 residues. Germline-derived CDR1 and CDR2 are LGHNA and YNFKEQ. The CDR3 region is CASSQGTYRESNQPQHF. Here the CDR3 DNA reads TGTGCCAGCAGCCAAGGGACCTACAGGGAGAGCAATCAGCCCCAGCATTTT.

This clone was counted a few times. The gene calls are TRBV18 and TRBJ1-2; 7 bases are shared with TRBD1. The ends lost 2 bases at V and 4 bases at J; junction bases unmatched: 1. Germline V gene sequence: CDR1 KGHSH, CDR2 LQKENI. The CDR3 contains 13 residues. DNA for the CDR3: TGTGCCAGCTCACCAGACAGGGCCTATGGCTACACCTTC. It is translated as CASSPDRAYGYTF.

V gene TRBV6-5 combines with J gene TRBJ2-1; 12 nucleotides align to TRBD2. The CDR3 totals 16 residues. Unmatched junction bases numbered 6, after V lost 2 bases and J lost 7 bases. Germline CDR1 MNHEY, CDR2 SVGAGI. CDR3 sequence reads: CASSYASGGARNEQFF. The CDR3 region has the DNA TGTGCCAGCAGTTACGCTAGCGGGGGGGCCAGAAATGAGCAGTTCTTC.

The chain recombines TRBV7-2 with TRBJ2-1; tentatively, D is TRBD2 (5 bases). This CDR3 spans 14 amino acids. Germline-derived CDR1 and CDR2 are SGHTA and FQGNSA. With 3 bases removed from V and 6 bases from J, the gap between germline ends came to 12 bases. CDR3 sequence: CASSFRHSVNEQFF. The DNA of the CDR3 is TGTGCCAGCAGCTTCCGCCATAGCGTCAATGAGCAGTTCTTC.

The chain couples TRBV21-1 to TRBJ2-7. TRBV21-1 is designated a pseudogene. There are 12 residues in the CDR3. CDR3: CASRPPPYEQYF. The CDR3 nucleotides are TGTGCCAGCAGACCTCCCCCCTACGAGCAGTACTTC.

This rearrangement joins TRBV29-1 to TRBJ1-2, with D possibly being TRBD1 (6 bases). The CDR3 runs 13 residues. V shed 7 bases and J shed 8 bases, with 20 bases lying between them. Germline CDR1 is SQVTM and CDR2 is ANQGSEA. Written as DNA, the CDR3 is TGCAGCGCATCGAAACAGGGAGTCGAAGGCTACACCTTC. Encoded protein: CSASKQGVEGYTF.

For this clone: Different DNA sequences within this sample yield the same CDR3. This rearrangement joins TRBV4-3 to TRBJ2-7, with D possibly matching TRBD1 (6 bases). Germline V CDR1 and CDR2: LGHNA, YSLEER. The CDR3 has 15 amino acids. The ends were cut back, 0 bases at V and 3 bases at J, with 12 bases in the middle. CDR3 region: CASSQDRGSFYEQYF. The CDR3 nucleotides are TGCGCCAGCAGCCAAGATAGGGGGAGTTTCTACGAGCAGTACTTC.

This chain joins TRBV25-1 and TRBJ2-7; TRBD2 matches 9 bases. CDR1 and CDR2 from the germline V gene are MGHDK and SYGVNS. The CDR3 sequence is 15 residues long. The V segment lost 8 bases and the J segment 7 bases; nucleotides outside the gene matches: 15. Here the CDR3 DNA reads TGTGCCAGCGGCCCACTCGTAGCGGGGGTGGGGGAGCAGTACTTC. This encodes CASGPLVAGVGEQYF.

The V and J genes are TRBV6-6 and TRBJ1-1; no clear D gene. The ends were cut back, 4 bases at V and 1 base at J, with 7 bases in the middle. There are 13 residues in the CDR3. The germline CDR1 and CDR2 sequences are MNHNY and SVGAGI (reference sequence). The chain's CDR3 is CASSFPGNTEAFF. CDR3 DNA: TGTGCCAGCAGTTTTCCGGGGAACACTGAAGCTTTCTTT.